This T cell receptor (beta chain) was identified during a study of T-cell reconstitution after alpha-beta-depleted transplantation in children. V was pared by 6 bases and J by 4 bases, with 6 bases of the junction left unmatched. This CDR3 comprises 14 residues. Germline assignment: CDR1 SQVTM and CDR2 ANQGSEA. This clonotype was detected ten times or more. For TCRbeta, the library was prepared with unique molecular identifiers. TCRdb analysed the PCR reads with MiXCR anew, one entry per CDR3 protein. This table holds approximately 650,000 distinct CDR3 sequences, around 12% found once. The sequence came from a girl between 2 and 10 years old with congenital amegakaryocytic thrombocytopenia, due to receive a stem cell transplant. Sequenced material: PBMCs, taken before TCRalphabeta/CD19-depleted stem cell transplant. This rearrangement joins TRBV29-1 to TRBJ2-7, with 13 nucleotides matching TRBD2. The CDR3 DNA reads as TGCAGCGTCATCGGACTAGCGGGAGTGTACGAGCAGTACTTC. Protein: CSVIGLAGVYEQYF.